The present TCR beta chain was sequenced within a study of beta chain features in type 1 diabetes. After removal of 8 bases from V and 8 bases from J, the junction contained 9 bases not matched to a gene. The length of the CDR3 is 13 residues. The germline gives CDR1 SGHTA, CDR2 FQGTGA. A few counts support this clone. The authors reverse transcribed all of the isolated RNA, so sequencing captured expressed TCRB transcripts. The protocol was immunoSEQ multiplex PCR, while the TCRdb copy is restricted to in-frame clones and leaves out a portion. The sample carries about 620,000 clones, 15% to 18% recorded once.

The chain links TRBV7-3 to TRBJ2-1; TRBD2 matches at 7 bases. Sequenced input: naive CD4+ T cells from blood. The origin of this receptor is a man between 18 and 29 years old in good health. The CDR3 bases are TGTGCCAGCGGGCGGGAGCCAAGGGATGAGCAGTTCTTC. Amino acids: CASGREPRDEQFF.